The sequence of this T cell receptor (beta chain) was determined in a study of T cell changes during pregnancy in multiple sclerosis (dated by TCRdb to the late 2010s). About the study as a whole: Changes in the T cell repertoire over the course of pregnancy were examined in this study in women with multiple sclerosis.

The library was prepared using the immunoSEQ multiplex PCR assay. This is the immuneACCESS table as TCRdb keeps it, with only in-frame sequences that have V and J called. A part of the clones is gone; compared with another copy, unresolved V genes explain less than half, and the rest is unexplained. This sample is represented by fewer than 30,000 clones; around nine tenths of them were singletons. Around 8% of the sample is held by the ten biggest clonotypes. Concerning this clone itself: Its recognized antigen is unknown. No much larger clonotype is one base removed from it; base qualities were not supplied.

V is cut back by 5 bases and J by 2 bases, with 11 bases in the junction unmatched. From the cysteine up to the phenylalanine, the CDR3 has a length of 16 residues. Only the CDR3 DNA is retained, 48 bases long and in frame from the first base. The germline V gene specifies SGHVS as CDR1 and FNYEAQ as CDR2. This receptor was identified in a female donor with multiple sclerosis, enrolled in a pregnancy study. Sequenced material: CD8+ T cells from peripheral blood mononuclear cells, taken in the second trimester of pregnancy. The chain is made from TRBV7-6 and TRBJ2-7, with 8 bases in between that match TRBD1. The bases read TGTGCCAGCAGCGCATTTGCAGGGACAGGAACCTACGAGCAGTACTTC. Translated, this gives CASSAFAGTGTYEQYF.